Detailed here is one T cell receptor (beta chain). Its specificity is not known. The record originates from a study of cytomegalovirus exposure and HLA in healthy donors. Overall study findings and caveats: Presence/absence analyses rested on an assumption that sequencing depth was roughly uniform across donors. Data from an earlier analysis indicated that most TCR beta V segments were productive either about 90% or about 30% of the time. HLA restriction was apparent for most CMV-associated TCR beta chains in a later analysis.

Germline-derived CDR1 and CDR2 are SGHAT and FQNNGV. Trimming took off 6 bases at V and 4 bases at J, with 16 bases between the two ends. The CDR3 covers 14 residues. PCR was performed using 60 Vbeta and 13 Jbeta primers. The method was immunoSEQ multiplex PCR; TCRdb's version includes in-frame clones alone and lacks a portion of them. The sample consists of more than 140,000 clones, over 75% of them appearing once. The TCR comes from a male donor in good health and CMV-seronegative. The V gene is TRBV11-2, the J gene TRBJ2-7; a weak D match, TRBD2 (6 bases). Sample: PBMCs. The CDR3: CASRPGLTLYEQYF. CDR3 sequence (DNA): TGTGCCAGCAGGCCGGGACTCACATTATACGAGCAGTACTTC. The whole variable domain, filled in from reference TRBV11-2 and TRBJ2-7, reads EAGVAQSPRYKIIEKRQSVAFWCNPISGHATLYWYQQILGQGPKLLIQFQNNGVVDDSQLPKDRFSAERLKGVDSTLKIQPAKLEDSAVYLCASRPGLTLYEQYFGPGTRLTVT.